This T cell receptor beta chain originates from a study of blood T cells in healthy people across ages. Study outcomes and limitations: When set beside aged donors, long-lived donors presented more naive CD4+ cells and higher diversity.

This CDR3 is built from 16 residues. CDR1 is SGHTA, CDR2 FQGNSA, per germline. V trimming: 3 bases; J trimming: 5 bases; junction bases outside the gene matches: 7. Each sample yielded at least 5.5 micrograms of PBMC total RNA. It was with a sample-barcoded 5' primer and a J-beta primer mix that a second PCR of roughly 6 to 12 cycles was run. TCRdb passed the 5' RACE reads through MiXCR, listing each CDR3 protein once. The profile covers about 1.6 million distinct CDR3 sequences, with approximately 32% appearing a single time and approximately 11% taken by the ten largest. This clonotype was picked up a small number of times. Its antigen remains unknown.

The sequenced sample consisted of blood. This chain uses TRBV7-2 with TRBJ1-6, with TRBD1 identical over 7 bases. This TCR came from a woman aged 25-40 years in good health. As DNA, the CDR3 is TGTGCCAGCAGCTTCCAGACAGGGTCCGATAATTCACCCCTCCACTTT. Translating gives CASSFQTGSDNSPLHF.